Below are 29 T cell receptor beta chains sequenced from a single sample in a study of cytomegalovirus exposure and HLA in healthy donors (dated by TCRdb to 2017 to 2019). Library creation used the immunoSEQ multiplex PCR assay. TCRdb took this table from immuneACCESS and kept in-frame rearrangements with V and J called. Such tables lack part of the clones; where checked against another copy, unresolved V genes explain under half of the gap, and the rest is unexplained. This sample lists 65,000 to 85,000 clones; about 95% were detected once. The ten largest account for around 0.69% of the sample. What was sequenced was PBMCs. Receptors were obtained from a woman aged 18-29 years in good health and CMV-seronegative.

The chain recombines TRBV19 with TRBJ2-7; D possibly corresponds to TRBD1 (6 bases). Germline V gene data show CDR1 as LNHDA and CDR2 as SQIVND (reference sequence). The CDR3 contains 13 residues. Trimming removed 3 bases at V and 7 bases at J, with 13 bases between. CDR3 loop: CASSIVSRGEQYF. CDR3 coding DNA: TGTGCCAGTAGTATCGTGAGCAGGGGAGAGCAGTACTTC.

The CDR3 spells CASSEVGTGVTETQYF. The CDR3 DNA reads TGTGCCAGCAGTGAAGTAGGGACAGGGGTAACGGAGACCCAGTACTTC. The chain links TRBV6-1 to TRBJ2-5; 10 bases map to TRBD1. Looked up from germline, CDR1 is MNHNS and CDR2 is SASEGT. Trimming at V came to 1 base and at J to 5 bases, leaving 7 bases not matched to a gene. CDR3 length: 16 residues.

This chain uses TRBV4-3 with TRBJ2-1; TRBD2 matches 11 bases. The V segment lost 0 bases and the J segment 8 bases; nucleotides outside the gene matches: 3. This CDR3 comprises 15 residues. Germline-derived CDR1 and CDR2 are LGHNA and YSLEER. CDR3 bases: TGCGCCAGCAGCCAAGATAGCGGGAGGGTCTATGAGCAGTTCTTC. Amino acid sequence: CASSQDSGRVYEQFF.

This chain links TRBV7-9 with TRBJ2-2; 10 bases align to TRBD2. This CDR3 has 16 residues. Losses at the gene ends were 5 bases for V and 1 base for J; bases not matched to a gene: 4. Germline lookup yields CDR1 SEHNR and CDR2 FQNEAQ (reference sequence). In DNA form, the CDR3 reads TGTGCCAGCAGCCCGAGGACTAGCGGGAACACCGGGGAGCTGTTTTTT. Its translation: CASSPRTSGNTGELFF.

The chain uses TRBV19 and TRBJ1-1; TRBD1 is a possible D gene (6 bases). Deletions cut 5 bases from V and 4 bases from J, with 20 bases between. The germline V gene has CDR1 LNHDA and CDR2 SQIVND (reference sequence). This CDR3 region has 16 residues. CDR3: CASSHHWTERITEAFF. As DNA, the CDR3 is TGTGCCAGTAGTCACCACTGGACAGAGAGGATCACTGAAGCTTTCTTT.

CDR3 nucleotides: TGTGCCAGCAGCTTCCGACTAGCGGGGGGTAGTGAGCAGTTCTTC. It yields the protein CASSFRLAGGSEQFF. The chain is built from TRBV7-2 and TRBJ2-1, with TRBD2 identical over 13 bases. With 3 bases clipped from V and 9 bases from J, the junction kept 5 bases outside the gene matches. CDR1 and CDR2 (germline): SGHTA, FQGNSA. The length of the CDR3 is 15 residues. The variable domain in full, with the rest retrieved from reference TRBV7-2 and TRBJ2-1, is GAGVSQSPSNKVTEKGKDVELRCDPISGHTALYWYRQSLGQGLEFLIYFQGNSAPDKSGLPSDRFSAERTGGSVSTLTIQRTQQEDSAVYLCASSFRLAGGSEQFFGPGTRLTVL.

This clone was detected only once. The chain carries TRBV9 and TRBJ2-1, with TRBD2 identical over 7 bases. Per germline, CDR1 SGDLS and CDR2 YYNGEE. V was clipped by 0 bases and J by 3 bases; unmatched bases: 3. The CDR3 runs to 15 residues. CDR3 sequence (DNA): TGTGCCAGCAGCGTAGGCGGGAGTGGCTACAATGAGCAGTTCTTC. Its protein product is CASSVGGSGYNEQFF.

V gene TRBV19 combines with J gene TRBJ2-1; D remains ambiguous. Germline V gene data show CDR1 as LNHDA and CDR2 as SQIVND (reference sequence). V lost 9 bases, J lost 8 bases, and 8 bases lay in between. CDR3 length: 10 amino acids. CDR3 DNA sequence: TGTGCCAGCGGGTGGGATGAGCAGTTCTTC. Translation: CASGWDEQFF.

This clone was counted once. As DNA, the CDR3 is TGTGCCAGCAGTCCCCGGGGCGGGGGGCGAAATCAGCCCCAGCATTTT. The encoded protein is CASSPRGGGRNQPQHF. The rearrangement uses TRBV28 and TRBJ1-5, with TRBD1 as a possible D gene (6 bases). The germline V gene has CDR1 MDHEN and CDR2 SYDVKM. The CDR3 has 16 residues. With 5 bases removed from V and 4 bases from J, the gap between germline ends came to 18 bases.

The chain employs TRBV5-6 and TRBJ1-2; D possibly corresponds to TRBD1 (5 bases). This CDR3 spans 15 amino acids. V was cut by 1 base and J by 4 bases, with 14 bases left in between. The germline CDR1 and CDR2 sequences are SGHDT and YYEEEE. The CDR3 DNA reads TGTGCCAGCAGCTTGAGGTCGACAGCCTTCTATGGCTACACCTTC. It yields the protein CASSLRSTAFYGYTF.

The J gene is TRBJ2-7, the V gene TRBV30, with 8 bases matching TRBD1. With 4 bases clipped from V and 7 bases from J, the junction kept 6 bases outside the gene matches. CDR1 and CDR2 (germline): GTSNPN, SVGIG (reference sequence). The CDR3 contains 12 residues. The CDR3 coding sequence is TGTGCCTGGAAACGGACAGGGCGAGAGCAGTACTTC. Translation: CAWKRTGREQYF. Full variable domain (missing parts from reference TRBV30 and TRBJ2-7): SQTIHQWPATLVQPVGSPLSLECTVEGTSNPNLYWYRQAAGRGLQLLFYSVGIGQISSEVPQNLSASRPQDRQFILSSKKLLLSDSGFYLCAWKRTGREQYFGPGTRLTVT.

The table lists this clone with a few counts. The gene calls are TRBV25-1 and TRBJ1-2; D ambiguous. With 5 bases removed from V and 8 bases from J, the gap between germline ends came to 15 bases. The CDR3 is 13 residues long. Per the germline V gene, CDR1 is MGHDK and CDR2 is SYGVNS. The CDR3 DNA follows: TGTGCCAGCAGTCGATTGGCGGGGAAAGGCTACACCTTC. Its translation is CASSRLAGKGYTF.

The V and J genes are TRBV19 and TRBJ1-5; a possible D gene is TRBD1 (6 bases). Trimming stripped 5 bases from V and 4 bases from J, with 9 bases between. The CDR3 spans 13 residues. In germline, CDR1 is LNHDA, CDR2 SQIVND (reference sequence). The CDR3 region is CASSVTGNQPQHF. CDR3 coding DNA: TGTGCCAGTAGTGTTACAGGGAATCAGCCCCAGCATTTT. Full variable domain (outside the CDR3, taken from reference TRBV19 and TRBJ1-5): DGGITQSPKYLFRKEGQNVTLSCEQNLNHDAMYWYRQDPGQGLRLIYYSQIVNDFQKGDIAEGYSVSREKKESFPLTVTSAQKNPTAFYLCASSVTGNQPQHFGDGTRLSIL.

The chain recombines TRBV18 with TRBJ2-7; D might be TRBD2 (6 bases). This CDR3 spans 14 amino acids. Trimming pared 1 base from V and 5 bases from J, leaving 12 bases between. Germline CDR1 reads KGHSH; CDR2 reads LQKENI. The CDR3 bases are TGTGCCAGCTCACCACTTGGGGGAGGTGACGAGCAGTACTTC. Amino acid sequence: CASSPLGGGDEQYF.

The chain couples TRBV4-3 to TRBJ2-3, with a tentative D call TRBD2 (6 bases). The CDR3 is 14 amino acids. Between the trimmed V and J ends, which lost 1 base and 3 bases, there was a span of 8 bases. The V gene's germline CDR1 is LGHNA and CDR2 YSLEER. The CDR3, as DNA: TGCGCCAGCAGCCAAGGTGGGGGGACAGATACGCAGTATTTT. It specifies CASSQGGGTDTQYF.

The CDR3 is CASRNQASGKLFF. The CDR3, as DNA: TGTGCCAGCAGAAACCAGGCGTCGGGGAAACTGTTTTTT. The gene calls are TRBV7-2 and TRBJ1-4; no definite D call. The V and J ends lost 6 bases and 11 bases respectively, with 16 bases between them. Germline V gives CDR1 SGHTA, CDR2 FQGNSA. The CDR3 is 13 amino acids.

The CDR3 nucleotides read TGTGCCAGCAGTTTACGTGCAGGGGTGGCCGGGGAGCTGTTTTTT. Translated: CASSLRAGVAGELFF. V gene TRBV27 combines with J gene TRBJ2-2; a weak D match, TRBD1 (6 bases). The CDR3 covers 15 residues. V lost 2 bases and J lost 6, with 13 bases in between. Per germline, CDR1 MNHEY and CDR2 SMNVEV (reference sequence).

This chain joins TRBV18 and TRBJ1-2; weak D call: TRBD1 (6 bases). In germline, CDR1 is KGHSH, CDR2 LQKENI. The V end lost 3 bases, the J end lost 0 bases, and 11 bases lay between the germline ends. There are 15 residues in the CDR3. The CDR3 spells CASSPLGDTNYGYTF. CDR3 in DNA: TGTGCCAGCTCACCCCTGGGGGACACTAACTATGGCTACACCTTC.

The chain joins TRBV7-9 to TRBJ2-5, with D tentatively TRBD1 (5 bases). Germline V CDR1 and CDR2: SEHNR, FQNEAQ (reference sequence). This CDR3 region has 13 residues. With 3 bases removed from V and 5 bases from J, the gap between germline ends came to 10 bases. The CDR3 spells CASSFWGQETQYF. DNA of the CDR3: TGTGCCAGCAGCTTTTGGGGCCAGGAGACCCAGTACTTC.

The chain uses TRBV19 and TRBJ2-7, with 7 positions matching TRBD1. Germline assignment: CDR1 LNHDA and CDR2 SQIVND (reference sequence). V lost 8 bases, J lost 3 bases, and 7 bases stayed unmatched. This CDR3 spans 13 amino acids. This CDR3 is CASRDSRFYEQYF. The DNA for the CDR3 is TGTGCCAGTCGGGACAGCAGATTCTACGAGCAGTACTTC.

The chain recombines TRBV28 with TRBJ1-1; a weak D match, TRBD1 (6 bases). CDR3 length: 14 amino acids. The germline V gene has CDR1 MDHEN and CDR2 SYDVKM. V lost 6 bases and J 8 bases, leaving 19 bases between the germline ends. The CDR3 DNA reads as TGTGCCAGCAGACCTCTACAAACAGGGCCGGAAGCTTTCTTT. As protein: CASRPLQTGPEAFF.

This chain links TRBV19 with TRBJ1-4, with TRBD1 matching 7 bases. The CDR3 consists of 14 residues. Trimming at V came to 6 bases and at J to 4 bases, leaving 5 bases not matched to a gene. The germline gives CDR1 LNHDA, CDR2 SQIVND (reference sequence). CDR3 coding DNA: TGTGCCAGTAGGAGACAGGGATATAATGAAAAACTGTTTTTT. It translates to CASRRQGYNEKLFF.

The rearrangement links TRBV5-1 to TRBJ1-5; TRBD1 might be the D (5 bases). Trimming removed 2 bases from V and 11 bases from J, with 17 bases in between. Germline CDR1 and CDR2: SGHRS and YFSETQ. The CDR3 runs to 14 residues. The CDR3 DNA follows: TGCGCCAGCAGCTTAGGCAGGGAGGGCGCGGCCCAGCATTTT. Translation: CASSLGREGAAQHF.

V usage is TRBV15 and J usage is TRBJ1-3; TRBD1 is a possible D gene (5 bases). From germline, CDR1 is LNHNV and CDR2 YYDKDF (reference sequence). The CDR3 length is 14 residues. Between the trimmed V and J ends, which lost 8 bases and 0 bases, there was a span of 11 bases. The CDR3 sequence: CATRPGFSGNTIYF. The CDR3 DNA sequence: TGTGCCACCCGCCCAGGGTTCTCTGGAAACACCATATATTTT.

The rearrangement joins TRBV6-5 to TRBJ1-3, with no clear D. The CDR3 has 14 residues. V lost 6 bases to trimming and J lost 4 bases, with 13 bases between them. From germline, CDR1 is MNHEY and CDR2 SVGAGI. CDR3 bases: TGTGCCAGCAGATCAGAGGGCTTCGGAAACACCATATATTTT. It encodes CASRSEGFGNTIYF.

This chain uses TRBV28 with TRBJ2-2; D is unresolved. The CDR3 totals 13 residues. The V end was cut by 4 bases, the J end by 6 bases, with 9 bases between. Germline CDR1 MDHEN, CDR2 SYDVKM. Written as DNA, the CDR3 is TGTGCCAGCAGTTCCGGAGAAGCCGGGGAGCTGTTTTTT. Translation: CASSSGEAGELFF.

The chain couples TRBV4-3 to TRBJ1-4; perhaps TRBD1 as D (6 bases). This CDR3 has 15 residues. Germline V gene lookup returns CDR1 LGHNA and CDR2 YSLEER. V was cut by 3 bases and J by 7 bases, with 15 bases left in between. CDR3 bases: TGCGCCAGCAGCCACACCATAGGGGGGGGTGAAAAACTGTTTTTT. It specifies CASSHTIGGGEKLFF.

The genes are TRBV6-5 and TRBJ1-5; 9 nucleotides match TRBD1. The V gene end was trimmed by 5 bases and the J gene end by 2 bases; junction bases not matched to a gene: 1. In germline, CDR1 is MNHEY, CDR2 SVGAGI. This CDR3 contains 14 residues. In nucleotides, the CDR3 is TGTGCCAGCAGTGGGGACAGGGGCAATCAGCCCCAGCATTTT. Translating gives CASSGDRGNQPQHF.

The gene calls are TRBV19 and TRBJ2-5, with 9 bases aligning to TRBD2. V lost 4 bases, J lost 4 bases, and 1 base stayed unmatched. From germline, CDR1 is LNHDA and CDR2 SQIVND (reference sequence). The CDR3 is made up of 13 amino acids. The DNA for the CDR3 is TGTGCCAGTAGTACGGGACTAGCAGAGACCCAGTACTTC. As protein: CASSTGLAETQYF.